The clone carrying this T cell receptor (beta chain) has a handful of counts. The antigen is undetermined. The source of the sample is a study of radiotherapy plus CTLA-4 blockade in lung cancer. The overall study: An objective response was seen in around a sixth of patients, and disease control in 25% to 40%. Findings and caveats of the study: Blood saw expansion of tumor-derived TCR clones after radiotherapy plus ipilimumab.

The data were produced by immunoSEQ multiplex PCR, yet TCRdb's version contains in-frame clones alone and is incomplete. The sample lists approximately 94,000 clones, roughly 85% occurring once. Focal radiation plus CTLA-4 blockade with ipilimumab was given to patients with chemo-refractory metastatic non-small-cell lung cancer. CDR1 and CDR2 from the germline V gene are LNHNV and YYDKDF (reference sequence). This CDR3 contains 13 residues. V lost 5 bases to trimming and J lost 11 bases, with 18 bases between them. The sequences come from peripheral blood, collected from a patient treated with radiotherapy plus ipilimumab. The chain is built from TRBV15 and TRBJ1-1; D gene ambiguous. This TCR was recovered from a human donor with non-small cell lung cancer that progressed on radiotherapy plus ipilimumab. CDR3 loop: CATSLNRLPRAFF. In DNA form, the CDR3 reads TGTGCCACCAGCCTGAACCGTCTTCCACGGGCTTTCTTT.